The rows below give T cell receptor beta chains drawn from one sample of a study of blood T cell repertoires in COVID-19. Sequenced by immunoSEQ multiplex PCR; TCRdb stores in-frame clones only, minus some. This sample carries about 170,000 clones, around 83% of them seen once, and the ten largest clones take roughly 18%. Sequences were obtained from peripheral blood. The receptors here all came from a woman in her 70s who had recovered from COVID-19. Both conserved end residues are part of each CDR3. A D gene is named only where the DNA matches it firmly. Rows give clone size only sometimes, using once, few, many, or a class for an expanded clone.

cdr3_nt,cdr3_aa,clone_size,j_call,v_call,d_call
TGTGCCAGCAGTTCTAATCAAGAGACCCAGTACTTC,CASSSNQETQYF,-,TRBJ2-5,TRBV27,-
TGTGCCAGCAGTCCCGCGGACAGGGACACTGAAGCTTTCTTT,CASSPADRDTEAFF,once,TRBJ1-1,TRBV28,TRBD1
TGTGCCAGCAGCTCGGCGGGCCTCGACACAGATACGCAGTATTTT,CASSSAGLDTDTQYF,once,TRBJ2-3,TRBV7-2,-
TGTGCCAGCAGCGTCCGGGGAGACACCATATATTTT,CASSVRGDTIYF,-,TRBJ1-3,TRBV9,-
TGTGCCAGCACCCCGGGACTAGCTGTTCACGAGCAGTACTTC,CASTPGLAVHEQYF,-,TRBJ2-7,TRBV3-1/TRBV3-2,TRBD2
TGTGCCAGCAGCCCACCCTCGGGGGGCCCGGGGGAGACCCAGTACTTC,CASSPPSGGPGETQYF,-,TRBJ2-5,TRBV7-2,-
TGTGCCAGCAGTCCTATACTCCAAGAGACCCAGTACTTC,CASSPILQETQYF,once,TRBJ2-5,TRBV28,-
TGTGCCAGCAGAGGTGACAGGGGCCCCTACGAGCAGTACTTC,CASRGDRGPYEQYF,-,TRBJ2-7,TRBV2,TRBD1
TGTGCCACCAGCAGAGGTCCCAGGGGGCATAACGATGAGCAGTTCTTC,CATSRGPRGHNDEQFF,-,TRBJ2-1,TRBV15,TRBD1
TGTGCCAGCAGCCCAATTGGGGGGGGCAACTACGAGCAGTACTTC,CASSPIGGGNYEQYF,-,TRBJ2-7,TRBV5-6,-
TGTGCCAGTAGTATTGTAGGGGGCTTTGAGCAGTTCTTC,CASSIVGGFEQFF,-,TRBJ2-1,TRBV19,TRBD1
TGTGCCAGCAGTTCCGCTAGCGGGAGGGAGGTAGAGACCCAGTACTTC,CASSSASGREVETQYF,-,TRBJ2-5,TRBV27,TRBD2
TGTGCCAGCAGTTACTCAGAGGGTGGTGAAAAACTGTTTTTT,CASSYSEGGEKLFF,-,TRBJ1-4,TRBV6-5,-
TGTGCCAGCACACCCCGGGACAGGGCCCTCGGGGCCAACGTCCTGACTTTC,CASTPRDRALGANVLTF,-,TRBJ2-6,TRBV28,TRBD1
TGTGCCAGCAGCAGCCCCGGGACAGGTAACACTGAAGCTTTCTTT,CASSSPGTGNTEAFF,-,TRBJ1-1,TRBV5-6,TRBD1
TGTGCAAGTCAGGGGGGCACAGATACGCAGTATTTT,CASQGGTDTQYF,-,TRBJ2-3,TRBV10-3,TRBD1
TGCGCCAGCAGCCAAGGCCCCGCACGGGTCTACGAGCAGTACTTC,CASSQGPARVYEQYF,-,TRBJ2-7,TRBV4-1,-
TGCGCCAGCAGCTTGGATGGGCTGCGCTCTGGAAACACCATATATTTT,CASSLDGLRSGNTIYF,-,TRBJ1-3,TRBV5-1,-
TGTGCCAGTAGTATAAGCAGGTCGGGAGTCGGGGACACCGGGGAGCTGTTTTTT,CASSISRSGVGDTGELFF,-,TRBJ2-2,TRBV19,-
TGCAGCGTTGAGCTGGGGAGGGGTGGAAACACCATATATTTT,CSVELGRGGNTIYF,-,TRBJ1-3,TRBV29-1,-
TGTGCCAGCAGAGAGGGCCCCAATGAGCAGTTCTTC,CASREGPNEQFF,once,TRBJ2-1,TRBV27,-
TGTGCCAGCAGTCCCGGGGTGACTGGTTCCGGGGAGCTGTTTTTT,CASSPGVTGSGELFF,once,TRBJ2-2,TRBV27,-
TGTGCCAGCAGCCCCGGAGCTTGGGAGACCCAGTACTTC,CASSPGAWETQYF,-,TRBJ2-5,TRBV7-9,-
TGTGCCTGGAGGTGGGGGACAGGGGGTTTATACGAGCAGTACTTC,CAWRWGTGGLYEQYF,-,TRBJ2-7,TRBV30,TRBD1
TGTGCCAGTACGCGGGGCAGGGGGGCTTCCTACAATGAGCAGTTCTTC,CASTRGRGASYNEQFF,-,TRBJ2-1,TRBV19,-
TGTGCCAGTAGTACCCCTCTGGAGACCCAGTACTTC,CASSTPLETQYF,-,TRBJ2-5,TRBV19,-
TGTGCCAGTGGGGACAGGGTTGAAGCTTTCTTT,CASGDRVEAFF,-,TRBJ1-1,TRBV19,TRBD1
TGTGCCAGCAGCTCCCCACGGGGGTCAACTGTGGGGTCCTACAATGAGCAGTTCTTC,CASSSPRGSTVGSYNEQFF,-,TRBJ2-1,TRBV7-6,-
TGTGCCAGCAGCCAAAAGGCCGGGCCGCTAGCCGCTGCCGGGGAGCTGTTTTTT,CASSQKAGPLAAAGELFF,-,TRBJ2-2,TRBV4-2,-
TGTGCCAGCTCGCCAGCACCCGGGTTCCTTGGAAATAGCAATCAGCCCCAGCATTTT,CASSPAPGFLGNSNQPQHF,-,TRBJ1-5,TRBV18,-
TGTGCCATCAGCTCCAGACAGGGGCAAACAGATACGCAGTATTTT,CAISSRQGQTDTQYF,-,TRBJ2-3,TRBV10-3,TRBD1
TGCGCCAGCAGCGACCCGGGACAGCGAACCGGGGAGCTGTTTTTT,CASSDPGQRTGELFF,-,TRBJ2-2,TRBV5-1,TRBD1
TGTGCCAGCAGCTCCCAGACAGGGGGGAACACTGAAGCTTTCTTT,CASSSQTGGNTEAFF,few,TRBJ1-1,TRBV7-2,TRBD1
TGTGCCAGCAGCCGACCTAGAACCAGCTCCTACAATGAGCAGTTCTTC,CASSRPRTSSYNEQFF,-,TRBJ2-1,TRBV5-6,-
TGTGCCAGCAGTTTCGCAGGACTAGCCTCCTACAATGAGCAGTTCTTC,CASSFAGLASYNEQFF,few,TRBJ2-1,TRBV28,TRBD2
TGTGCCAGCAGCCCGGGGGTAGCGGTGGAGACCCAGTACTTC,CASSPGVAVETQYF,-,TRBJ2-5,TRBV3-1/TRBV3-2,-
TGTGCCAGCAGTGATAGGGGACTAGCGGGGGTTGAGCAGTACTTC,CASSDRGLAGVEQYF,-,TRBJ2-7,TRBV6-1,TRBD2
TGTGCCAGCAGCCACCAGGGGATGCCAGATACGCAGTATTTT,CASSHQGMPDTQYF,once,TRBJ2-3,TRBV5-4,-
TGTGCCATCAGCCCTTCGAGGGCGGGAGAGGGCGATGAGCAGTTCTTC,CAISPSRAGEGDEQFF,-,TRBJ2-1,TRBV10-3,TRBD2
TGTGCCAGCAGTTACTCGACCGGCCAGGGATGGGCTTTCTTT,CASSYSTGQGWAFF,-,TRBJ1-1,TRBV6-5,-
TGTGCCAGCAGCCAAGGGCAGGAGGCCGACATTCAGTACTTC,CASSQGQEADIQYF,few,TRBJ2-4,TRBV4-2,-
TGTGCCAGCAGCCGCGGACAGGACACTGAAGCTTTCTTT,CASSRGQDTEAFF,-,TRBJ1-1,TRBV13,TRBD1
TGTGCCAGCAGCCAAGCCAGGGGGTCTTGGATGAACACTGAAGCTTTCTTT,CASSQARGSWMNTEAFF,-,TRBJ1-1,TRBV14,TRBD1
TGTGCCTGGAGCCCCGGGGTATCACCCCTCCACTTT,CAWSPGVSPLHF,-,TRBJ1-6,TRBV30,-
TGTGCCAGCAGTTTATTTGGTCGGTTTGGGGCCAACGTCCTGACTTTC,CASSLFGRFGANVLTF,-,TRBJ2-6,TRBV28,-
TGTGCCAGCAGTCCCCGGCGACACCTGAACACTGAAGCTTTCTTT,CASSPRRHLNTEAFF,few,TRBJ1-1,TRBV27,-
TGCAGTGCTAGTGCCGGGTTCGCTGAAGCTTTCTTT,CSASAGFAEAFF,-,TRBJ1-1,TRBV20-1,-
TGTGCCAGCAGCCCCTTTCAAGAGACCCAGTACTTC,CASSPFQETQYF,-,TRBJ2-5,TRBV12-3/TRBV12-4,-